A single sample is the source of the 8 T cell receptor beta chains below, sequenced in a study of blood T cells in healthy people across ages. Through a sample-barcoded 5' primer and a J-beta primer mix, a second PCR was run for roughly 7 to 11 cycles. TCRdb re-derived calls from the 5' RACE reads in MiXCR, one entry per CDR3 protein. The profile shows some 550,000 distinct CDR3 sequences, around 50% of them singletons. Sequencing used blood. The receptors come from an older man in good health.

This clonotype has only one observation. V and J are TRBV12-3 or TRBV12-4 and TRBJ1-4; D not resolved. The length of the CDR3 is 16 residues. Trimming shortened V by 6 bases and J by 0 bases, and 14 bases separated the two germline ends. The CDR3 DNA is TGTGCCAGCAGCGTCAGGACGACTGCAACTAATGAAAAACTGTTTTTT. Translation: CASSVRTTATNEKLFF.

V is TRBV12-3 or TRBV12-4 and J is TRBJ2-1; D is unclear. Trimming took off 7 bases at V and 4 bases at J, with 17 bases between the two ends. There are 15 residues in the CDR3. CDR3 in DNA: TGTGCCAGCACCCGAGGATCGCACCAGTACAATGAGCAGTTCTTC. Amino acids: CASTRGSHQYNEQFF.

The genes are TRBV12-3 or TRBV12-4 and TRBJ2-5; no clear D gene. This CDR3 has 12 amino acids. The ends were cut back, 2 bases at V and 7 bases at J, with 8 bases in the middle. For the CDR3, the DNA is TGTGCCAGCAGTTTACCCGCCGGGACCCAGTACTTC. Translation gives CASSLPAGTQYF.

The rearrangement uses TRBV5-1 and TRBJ2-7; D gene ambiguous. The CDR3 covers 15 residues. Germline CDR1 reads SGHRS; CDR2 reads YFSETQ. V was shortened by 1 base and J by 2 bases, with 13 bases between the two germline ends. In nucleotides, the CDR3 is TGCGCCAGCAGCTTGAGGGCTACCCGAACCTACGAGCAGTACTTC. This sequence encodes CASSLRATRTYEQYF. The variable domain in full, completed from reference TRBV5-1 and TRBJ2-7, reads KAGVTQTPRYLIKTRGQQVTLSCSPISGHRSVSWYQQTPGQGLQFLFEYFSETQRNKGNFPGRFSGRQFSNSRSEMNVSTLELGDSALYLCASSLRATRTYEQYFGPGTRLTVT.

This chain joins TRBV7-2 and TRBJ2-1; the match to TRBD2 covers 16 bases. V shed 6 bases, J shed 7 bases, and the junction held 15 bases outside the gene matches. Germline V lookup: CDR1 SGHTA, CDR2 FQGNSA. The CDR3 runs 19 residues. CDR3 bases: TGTGCCAGCAGGAAGGGGACTAGCGGGAGGGGTGGGAGATGGAATGAGCAGTTCTTC. The encoded protein is CASRKGTSGRGGRWNEQFF.

This clonotype was seen only a few times. This chain connects TRBV29-1 to TRBJ1-1; no definite D call. CDR3 length: 13 amino acids. The germline V gene has CDR1 SQVTM and CDR2 ANQGSEA. V was shortened by 4 bases and J by 0 bases, with 9 bases between the two germline ends. The DNA of the CDR3 is TGCAGCGTTGCACCGACGGTGAACACTGAAGCTTTCTTT. It is translated as CSVAPTVNTEAFF.

To note about this clonotype: It may be a read error: a sequence one base away is much more abundant. The V call is TRBV6-6, the J call TRBJ2-1; 9 bases align to TRBD2. The assigned J gene may be wrong: the sequence end matches TRBJ2-7 better. Per germline, CDR1 MNHNY and CDR2 SVGAGI (reference sequence). This CDR3 region has 13 residues. DNA for the CDR3: TGTGCCACCTCTAGCGGGGCCTACAATGAGCAGTACTTC. This codes for CATSSGAYNEQYF.

The chain joins TRBV10-2 to TRBJ1-2; no firm D call. The germline V gene has CDR1 WSHSY and CDR2 SAAADI. V was clipped by 0 bases and J by 6 bases, with 14 bases between them. This CDR3 has 15 residues. The CDR3 bases are TGCGCCAGCAGTGAGTCGACCTGGGCTAAGCATGGCTACACCTTC. Its translation: CASSESTWAKHGYTF.